This T cell receptor (beta chain) was captured by sequencing in a study of shared clonotypes between healthy human individuals. Points from the study as a whole: In general, naive subsets displayed greater estimated richness than memory subsets did.

Assay used: immunoSEQ multiplex PCR; TCRdb lists only in-frame clones, some missing. The sample shows fewer than 3 million clones, roughly 92% of them seen only once. To note about this clone: The antigen remains undetermined.

The sample taken for sequencing was naive CD4+ T cells from PBMCs. Documented subset: CD45RA+ positively selected. The clonotype was recovered from a man between 18 and 35 years old in good health. Some clones in this sample may be carry-over from other donors' samples.

In nucleotides, the CDR3 is TGTGCCAGCTCACCCTTCGACAGGGCGACTGAAGCTTTCTTT. It is translated as CASSPFDRATEAFF. This chain joins TRBV18 and TRBJ1-1, with 7 nucleotides matching TRBD1. Per germline, CDR1 KGHSH and CDR2 LQKENI. The CDR3 contains 14 residues. The V segment lost 3 bases and the J segment 5 bases; nucleotides outside the gene matches: 6.